Described below is a single T cell receptor beta chain sequence and its context. The junction shows a germline mismatch at one end, possibly a read error. Researchers took RNA transcripts and amplified TCR beta CDR3 regions from them. Second-round multiplex PCR followed a first-round RT-PCR using HTBI primers. TCRdb called the multiplex PCR reads again in MiXCR, with one record for every CDR3 protein. The sample contains around 1.1 million distinct CDR3 sequences, about 36% of which appear only once. CDR1 and CDR2 from the germline V gene are SEHNR and FQNEAQ (reference sequence). This CDR3 region has 10 residues. The data were taken from a study of Graves' ophthalmopathy and Graves' hyperthyroidism.

The receptor was derived from an adult man with Graves' hyperthyroidism. The gene calls are TRBV7-9 and TRBJ1-1; 11 nucleotides line up with TRBD1. The specimen sequenced was peripheral blood or thyroid tissue (not recorded which). The DNA for the CDR3 is TGTGCCAGCGCCGGACAGGGGGCGAACTTT. As protein: CASAGQGANF.